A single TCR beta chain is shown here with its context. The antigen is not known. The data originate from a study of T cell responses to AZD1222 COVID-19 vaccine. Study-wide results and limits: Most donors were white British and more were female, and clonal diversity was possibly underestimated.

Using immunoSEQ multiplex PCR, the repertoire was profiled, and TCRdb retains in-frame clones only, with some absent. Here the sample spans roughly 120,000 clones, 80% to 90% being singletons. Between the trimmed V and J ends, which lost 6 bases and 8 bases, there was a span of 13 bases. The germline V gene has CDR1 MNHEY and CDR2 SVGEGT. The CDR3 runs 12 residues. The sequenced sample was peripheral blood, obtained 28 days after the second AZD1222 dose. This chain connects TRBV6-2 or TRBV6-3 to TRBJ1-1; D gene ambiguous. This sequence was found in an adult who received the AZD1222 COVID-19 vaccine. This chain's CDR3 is CASSWGLGEAFF. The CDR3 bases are TGTGCCAGCAGCTGGGGTCTGGGGGAAGCTTTCTTT.